This T cell receptor beta chain appears in the sequencing data of a study of blood T cell repertoires in COVID-19. Overall study context: Samples of COVID-19 (acute and convalescent) were obtained from the United States, Italy and Spain. T cells, B-cell-depleted T cells, or PBMCs provided the cDNA or gDNA that served as material.

CDR1 and CDR2 (germline): LGHDT, YNNKEL (reference sequence). Trimming stripped 6 bases from V and 4 bases from J, with 9 bases between. CDR3 size: 12 residues. Source study methods: Using reference gene primer amplification, nucleated cell counts were estimated. TCRdb's copy holds only in-frame clones and misses some; the assay was immunoSEQ multiplex PCR. That table is the source of V, J and clone size, and D and trimming were worked out from the DNA. The sample yields 100,000 or so clones, 91% seen once. The table lists this clone with a few counts. V usage is TRBV3-1 (or the pseudogene TRBV3-2) and J usage is TRBJ1-1; D gene unclear. The sequencing sample was made of peripheral blood. This clonotype was sampled from a man aged 50-60 years with acute or convalescent COVID-19. The CDR3 sequence: CASSNSGTEAFF. CDR3 DNA sequence: TGTGCCAGCAGTAACTCCGGCACTGAAGCTTTCTTT.